This T cell receptor (beta chain) was observed in a study of radiation and T cells in renal cell carcinoma. TCRdb keeps only in-frame clones here, not all; method: immunoSEQ multiplex PCR. The data show tens of thousands of clones, 80% seen once. Germline values: CDR1 MDHEN, CDR2 SYDVKM. The V end lost 7 bases, the J end lost 1 base, and 10 bases lay between the germline ends. The length of the CDR3 is 13 residues. Time point noted: blood 2 weeks post-SBRT. This sample's treatment: 15 Gy SBRT to primary tumor, nephrectomy 4 weeks later. The sample consisted of blood, taken from a patient whose treatment included radiotherapy and nephrectomy. The gene calls are TRBV28 and TRBJ1-1; unclear D gene. The source is a woman in her seventies with renal cell carcinoma. The CDR3 spells CASTYFKNTEAFF. For the CDR3, the DNA is TGTGCCAGCACTTATTTCAAGAACACTGAAGCTTTCTTT.